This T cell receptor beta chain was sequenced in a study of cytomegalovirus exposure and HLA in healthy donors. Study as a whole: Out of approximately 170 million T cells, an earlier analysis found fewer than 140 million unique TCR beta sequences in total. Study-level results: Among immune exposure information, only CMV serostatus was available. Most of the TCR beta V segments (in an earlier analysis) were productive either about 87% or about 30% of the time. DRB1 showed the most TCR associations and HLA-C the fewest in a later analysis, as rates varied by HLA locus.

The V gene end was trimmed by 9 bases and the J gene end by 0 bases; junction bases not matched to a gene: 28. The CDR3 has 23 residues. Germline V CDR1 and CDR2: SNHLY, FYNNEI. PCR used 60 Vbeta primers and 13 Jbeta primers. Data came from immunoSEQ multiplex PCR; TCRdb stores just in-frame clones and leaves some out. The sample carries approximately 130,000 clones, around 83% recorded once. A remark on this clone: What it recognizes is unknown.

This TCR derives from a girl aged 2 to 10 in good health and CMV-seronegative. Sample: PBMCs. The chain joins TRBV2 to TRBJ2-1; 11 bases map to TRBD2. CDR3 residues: CARLDPGTGSLSGRDLSYNEQFF. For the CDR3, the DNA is TGTGCCAGACTGGACCCGGGGACAGGGTCCCTTAGCGGGAGGGACCTCTCCTACAATGAGCAGTTCTTC. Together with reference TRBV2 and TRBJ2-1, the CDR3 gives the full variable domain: EPEVTQTPSHQVTQMGQEVILRCVPISNHLYFYWYRQILGQKVEFLVSFYNNEISEKSEIFDDQFSVERPDGSNFTLKIRSTKLEDSAMYFCARLDPGTGSLSGRDLSYNEQFFGPGTRLTVL.